The 3 T cell receptor beta chains listed next were all sequenced from one sample in a study of T cells in Graves' hyperthyroidism and ophthalmopathy. It was RNA transcripts that yielded the amplified TCR beta CDR3 regions. The TCR CDR3 was amplified in a first-round RT-PCR using the HTBI primer set. MiXCR, applied by TCRdb to the multiplex PCR reads, yields one record per CDR3 protein. The sample comprises hundreds of thousands of distinct CDR3 sequences, roughly 21% of which are singletons, and around 50% rests with the top ten. The sequencing input was blood. All receptors derive from a man between 35 and 55 years old with Graves' ophthalmopathy.

This clonotype was counted a few times. V and J are TRBV20-1 and TRBJ2-3, with TRBD2 as a possible D gene (6 bases). The germline V gene encodes CDR1 DFQATT and CDR2 SNEGSKA (reference sequence). The CDR3 is 15 amino acids. V shed 5 bases and J shed 0 bases, with 15 bases lying between them. In DNA, the CDR3 is TGCAGTGCTGGGGACTTGCGGACTAGCACAGATACGCAGTATTTT. Translated, it gives CSAGDLRTSTDTQYF.

This clonotype came up many times. The rearrangement joins TRBV18 to TRBJ1-1; D is uncertain. The CDR3 has 14 amino acids. V lost 3 bases, J lost 0 bases, and 8 bases lay in between. Germline CDR1 reads KGHSH; CDR2 reads LQKENI. CDR3 DNA: TGTGCCAGCTCACCGGATCTTCTGAACACTGAAGCTTTCTTT. Its translation is CASSPDLLNTEAFF.

Details on this clonotype: The final CDR3 position lacks the conserved phenylalanine or tryptophan, pointing to a likely read error. The rearrangement joins TRBV7-9 to TRBJ1-2, with 7 nucleotides matching TRBD1. The CDR3 has 14 amino acids. V gave up 5 bases and J gave up 2 bases; unmatched junction bases: 5. Looked up from germline, CDR1 is SEHNR and CDR2 is FQNEAQ (reference sequence). CDR3 amino acids: CASSPGQVNYGYTL. The CDR3 DNA reads TGTGCCAGCAGCCCTGGACAGGTGAACTATGGCTACACCCTC.